This entry features one T cell receptor (beta chain) sequence. The data belong to a study of cytomegalovirus exposure and HLA in healthy donors. The PCR used 60 Vbeta and 13 Jbeta primers. Per the original methods: An analysis that came later counted 77 million or so unique TCR beta chains, about 10 million shared. Assay used: immunoSEQ multiplex PCR; TCRdb lists only in-frame clones, some missing. V, J and clone size derive from that table, while D and trimming were established from the DNA sequence. The sample carries under 200,000 clones, about 80% recorded once. V dropped 9 bases and J dropped 4; count of bases not matched to a gene: 15. The CDR3 is 16 amino acids. Per the germline V gene, CDR1 is MDHEN and CDR2 is SYDVKM.

The sequenced sample consisted of PBMCs. V is TRBV28 and J is TRBJ1-5; 7 positions agree with TRBD1. The clonotype was recovered from a man aged 25-45 years in good health and CMV-seronegative. The CDR3 spells CASRRKIKGANQPQHF. The CDR3 nucleotides are TGTGCCAGTCGACGAAAAATAAAGGGGGCGAATCAGCCCCAGCATTTT. Full variable domain (remainder filled in from reference TRBV28 and TRBJ1-5): DVKVTQSSRYLVKRTGEKVFLECVQDMDHENMFWYRQDPGLGLRLIYFSYDVKMKEKGDIPEGYSVSREKKERFSLILESASTNQTSMYLCASRRKIKGANQPQHFGDGTRLSIL.